A single sample gave rise to the 14 T cell receptor beta chains below, sequenced in a study of T cells in women clearing cervical HPV infection. The repertoire was sequenced with immunoSEQ multiplex PCR; TCRdb's copy has only in-frame clones and lacks some. Here the sample table reports about 22,000 clones. The sample was blood buffy coat. These receptors all come from a woman between 18 and 70 years old with a cervical HPV16 infection that either progressed to CIN3+ or cleared (not recorded which).

Worth noting for this clone: From the germline J gene comes the end of the CDR3, since the read stops 3 residues before it. Other DNA sequences of this sample code for an identical CDR3. The chain has TRBV5-1 and TRBJ2-5; D is possibly TRBD1 (5 bases). V lost 4 bases to trimming and J lost 5 bases, with 12 bases between them. CDR1 and CDR2 (germline): SGHRS, YFSETQ. The CDR3 extends over 13 amino acids. CDR3 bases read: TGCGCCAGCAGCCCAGGGAACACTGAGACC. Translated, it gives CASSPGNTET. The entire CDR3 protein reads CASSPGNTETQYF.

As to this clone: The read stops 3 residues short of the end of the CDR3; the missing end is completed from the germline J gene. The chain has TRBV2 and TRBJ1-5, with D tentatively TRBD1 (5 bases). Germline lookup yields CDR1 SNHLY and CDR2 FYNNEI. Trimming took off 7 bases at V and 0 bases at J, with 10 bases between the two ends. This CDR3 spans 14 amino acids. CDR3 DNA (partial): TGTGCCAGCAAAGGGGATCTTAGCAATCAGCCC. Protein: CASKGDLSNQP. The entire CDR3 is CASKGDLSNQPQHF.

About this clone: The junction departs from the called germline gene at one end, perhaps through a read error. The observed sequence ends 3 residues before the CDR3 terminus, with the missing tail filled in from the germline J gene. The chain employs TRBV19 and TRBJ2-3; 10 bases map to TRBD1. The CDR3 extends over 19 amino acids. CDR1 is LNHDA and CDR2 is SQIVND in the germline V gene (reference sequence). CDR3 DNA (partial): TGTGCTAGTAGTATAGAAAGGGGGACAGGGGCTTATAGCAATCAGCCG. Its translation: CASSIERGTGAYSNQP. The entire CDR3 protein reads CASSIERGTGAYSNQPQYF.

In the case of this clone: The read halts 3 residues ahead of the CDR3 end, with the missing end drawn from the germline J gene. The chain joins TRBV7-2 to TRBJ2-3, with 8 bases identical to TRBD2. The V gene's germline CDR1 is SGHTA and CDR2 FQGNSA. The CDR3 is 15 amino acids. V gave up 3 bases and J gave up 4 bases; unmatched junction bases: 6. The sequenced part of the CDR3 DNA is TGTGCCAGCAGCTTTGCGGGGGGTGGCGCAGATACG. Residues: CASSFAGGGADT. The full CDR3 sequence reads CASSFAGGGADTQYF.

A remark on this clone: Read data end 3 residues before the CDR3 end; the end is taken from the germline J gene. V is TRBV2 and J is TRBJ1-5; D remains unclear. V was shortened by 0 bases and J by 5 bases, with 8 bases between the two germline ends. Germline-derived CDR1 and CDR2 are SNHLY and FYNNEI. The CDR3 is made up of 14 amino acids. CDR3 DNA (partial): TGTGCCAGCAGTGAAGCGCTTCGGGATCAGCCC. Amino acids: CASSEALRDQP. The whole CDR3 is CASSEALRDQPQHF.

Comment on this clone: The read gets to within 3 residues of the CDR3 end, and the germline J gene fills in the rest. The genes are TRBV18 and TRBJ2-5, with D possibly matching TRBD2 (5 bases). This CDR3 spans 13 amino acids. Deletions cut 3 bases from V and 5 bases from J, with 10 bases between. Germline CDR1 reads KGHSH; CDR2 reads LQKENI. The CDR3 bases that were read are TGTGCCAGCTCACCGGTGACGGGGGAGACC. Translation: CASSPVTGET. The whole CDR3 sequence is CASSPVTGETQYF.

A word on this clone: The CDR3 extends 3 residues past the end of the read, so its final part is completed from the germline J gene. The chain recombines TRBV19 with TRBJ1-2; D is unresolved. Germline CDR1 is LNHDA and CDR2 is SQIVND (reference sequence). This CDR3 has 13 residues. The CDR3 protein is CASSIERRNDYTF. The DNA read from the CDR3 is TGTGCCAGTAGTATAGAAAGGCGGAATGAC. The complete variable domain, with remaining parts taken from reference TRBV19 and TRBJ1-2, reads DGGITQSPKYLFRKEGQNVTLSCEQNLNHDAMYWYRQDPGQGLRLIYYSQIVNDFQKGDIAEGYSVSREKKESFPLTVTSAQKNPTAFYLCASSIERRNDYTFGSGTRLTVV.

Of note for this clone: The observed sequence ends 3 residues before the CDR3 terminus, with the missing tail filled in from the germline J gene. V and J are TRBV30 and TRBJ1-3; D perhaps matches TRBD1 (5 bases). V lost 7 bases, J lost 0 bases, and 16 bases lay in between. CDR3 length equals 15 residues. Germline CDR1 GTSNPN, CDR2 SVGIG (reference sequence). The sequenced part of the CDR3 DNA is TGTGCCTTCGGACACCTCCTTTCCTCTGGAAACACC. Protein sequence: CAFGHLLSSGNT. Given in full, the CDR3 is CAFGHLLSSGNTIYF.

This clone ranks as medium-sized in terms of frequency. The read ends 3 residues before the CDR3 terminus; that terminus is restored from the germline J gene. This chain joins TRBV7-3 and TRBJ2-2; TRBD2 aligns across 10 bases. Trimming removed 1 base from V and 2 bases from J; junction bases left unmatched: 13. The CDR3 extends over 20 amino acids. Germline V gene data show CDR1 as SGHTA and CDR2 as FQGTGA. Incomplete CDR3 DNA: TGTGCCAGCAGCTTAATGGGCGGGCTAGCGGGAGTTTCAAACACCGGGGAG. The encoded protein is CASSLMGGLAGVSNTGE. The complete CDR3 reads CASSLMGGLAGVSNTGELFF.

With regard to this clone: The read stops 3 residues short of the end of the CDR3; the missing end is completed from the germline J gene. The chain employs TRBV27 and TRBJ2-7, with a possible D match to TRBD1 (6 bases). CDR3 length: 13 residues. Germline loops: CDR1 MNHEY, CDR2 SMNVEV (reference sequence). Trimming removed 3 bases from V and 1 base from J, with 7 bases in between. The CDR3 loop is CASSFGQSYEQYF. The covered CDR3 bases are TGTGCCAGCAGTTTCGGACAGTCCTACGAG.

As to this clone: The read falls 3 residues short of the CDR3 end, and the missing part is taken from the germline J gene. The chain joins TRBV4-1 to TRBJ1-1; D gene ambiguous. The germline V gene encodes CDR1 MGHRA and CDR2 YSYEKL. This CDR3 contains 13 residues. Deletions cut 6 bases from V and 1 base from J, with 9 bases between. The CDR3 DNA, read in part, is TGCGCCAGCAGTGTGGCGGAGAACACTGAA. It codes for CASSVAENTE. The whole CDR3 sequence is CASSVAENTEAFF.

In regard to this clone: The read comes to an end 3 residues before the CDR3 does, leaving the germline J gene to fill in the end. This chain connects TRBV5-4 to TRBJ2-7, with 11 bases fitting TRBD2. J lost 4 bases, V lost 3 bases, and 3 bases had no gene match. Germline CDR1 is SGHNT and CDR2 is YYREEE (reference sequence). The CDR3 covers 14 residues. CDR3 DNA, as far as it was read: TGTGCCAGCAGCTCGGGACTAGCGGAGTACGAG. Its protein is CASSSGLAEYE. The entire CDR3 sequence reads CASSSGLAEYEQYF.

Judged by frequency, this clone is medium-sized (0.01 to 0.1%). The CDR3 end is not reached by the read, which stops 3 residues before it; the germline J gene fills it in. V gene TRBV7-9 combines with J gene TRBJ1-4; 9 positions agree with TRBD1. CDR1 and CDR2 (germline): SEHNR, FQNEAQ (reference sequence). V lost 3 bases to trimming and J lost 6 bases; unmatched junction nucleotides: 5. CDR3 length equals 15 residues. Partial CDR3 DNA: TGTGCCAGCAGCTTCGGGGACAGGGTAGATGAAAAA. Translating gives CASSFGDRVDEK. In full, the CDR3 reads CASSFGDRVDEKLFF.

To note about this clone: The read ends 3 residues early relative to the CDR3; the germline J gene fills the gap. J is TRBJ2-3 and V is TRBV7-3; D uncertain. Germline-derived CDR1 and CDR2 are SGHTA and FQGTGA. The CDR3 contains 13 residues. With 1 base removed from V and 6 bases from J, the gap between germline ends came to 8 bases. The sequenced CDR3 bases are TGTGCCAGCAGCTTAAGCCCGACTGATACG. Its protein product is CASSLSPTDT. The full-length CDR3 reads as CASSLSPTDTQYF.